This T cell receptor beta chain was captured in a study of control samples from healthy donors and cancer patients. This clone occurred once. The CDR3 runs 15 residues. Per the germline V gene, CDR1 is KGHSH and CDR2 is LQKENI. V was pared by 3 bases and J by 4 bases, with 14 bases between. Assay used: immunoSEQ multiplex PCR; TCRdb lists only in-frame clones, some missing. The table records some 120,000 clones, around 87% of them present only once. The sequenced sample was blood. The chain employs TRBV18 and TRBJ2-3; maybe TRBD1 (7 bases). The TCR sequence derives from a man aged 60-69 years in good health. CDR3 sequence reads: CASSPSRGAADTQYF. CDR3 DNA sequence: TGTGCCAGCTCACCGTCCAGGGGGGCAGCAGATACGCAGTATTTT.